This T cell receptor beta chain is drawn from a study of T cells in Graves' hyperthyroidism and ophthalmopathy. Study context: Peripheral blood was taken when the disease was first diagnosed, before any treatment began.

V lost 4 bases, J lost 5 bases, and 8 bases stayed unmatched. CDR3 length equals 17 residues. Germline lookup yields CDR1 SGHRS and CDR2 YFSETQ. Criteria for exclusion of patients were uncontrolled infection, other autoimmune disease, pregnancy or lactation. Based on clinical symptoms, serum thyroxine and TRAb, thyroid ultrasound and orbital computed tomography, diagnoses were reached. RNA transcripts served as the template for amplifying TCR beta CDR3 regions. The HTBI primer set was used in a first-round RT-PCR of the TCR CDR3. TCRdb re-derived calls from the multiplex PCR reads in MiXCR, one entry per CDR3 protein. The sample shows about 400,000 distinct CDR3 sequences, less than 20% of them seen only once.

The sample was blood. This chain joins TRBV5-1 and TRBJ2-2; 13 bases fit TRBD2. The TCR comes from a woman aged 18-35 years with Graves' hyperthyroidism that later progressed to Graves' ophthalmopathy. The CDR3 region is CASSPRLAGGRTGELFF. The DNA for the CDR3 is TGCGCCAGCAGCCCCAGACTAGCGGGAGGTCGGACCGGGGAGCTGTTTTTT.